This is a list of T cell receptor beta chains from one sample in a study of T cell responses to AZD1222 COVID-19 vaccine. Produced via immunoSEQ multiplex PCR; TCRdb's table is partial and in-frame only. The table lists over 110,000 clones, about 93% of them singletons. Sequencing used peripheral blood, obtained on day 0 of AZD1222 vaccination. Source of these receptors: an adult in good health. The CDR3 runs from the conserved cysteine through the conserved F or W.

V gene,J gene,CDR3 length,CDR3 protein
TRBV12-3/TRBV12-4,TRBJ2-7,13,CAITHRESYEQYF
TRBV18,TRBJ2-5,14,CASSPPARPETQYF
TRBV2,TRBJ1-6,16,CASRDRGTSYNSPLHF
TRBV5-1,TRBJ2-7,14,CASSLVGGSYEQYF
TRBV5-6,TRBJ2-7,15,CASSAVGTGQYEQYF
TRBV7-2,TRBJ2-7,15,CASSPLADRWMKQYF
TRBV2,TRBJ2-7,16,CASSEGRGSSSYEQYF
TRBV4-1,TRBJ1-6,15,CASSQGHIYNSPLHF
TRBV29-1,TRBJ1-2,10,CSVRSSGYTF
TRBV19,TRBJ1-1,13,CASIGHRNTEAFF
TRBV10-3,TRBJ1-4,13,CAIGGDRDEKLFF
TRBV10-3,TRBJ2-7,15,CAISGRASGTYEQYF
TRBV7-9,TRBJ2-5,14,CASSLGTDKETQYF
TRBV5-1,TRBJ2-1,16,CASSLGTSEVYNEQFF
TRBV30,TRBJ1-5,13,CAGGGGLNQPQHF
TRBV7-9,TRBJ1-2,16,CASSAGAGQGEYGYTF
TRBV10-3,TRBJ2-5,13,CAITEREGETQYF
TRBV10-3,TRBJ1-1,16,CAISEYQQGIPFGAFF
TRBV18,TRBJ2-7,15,CASSPRLAGGGEQYF
TRBV5-1,TRBJ2-2,15,CASSWDNRPAGELFF
TRBV10-1,TRBJ1-1,11,CASSEGSGRFF
TRBV4-1,TRBJ1-2,15,CASRRGVMGYYGYTF
TRBV5-1,TRBJ1-2,16,CASSFAGTANQYGYTF
TRBV6-1,TRBJ1-1,17,CASSETGTGDVMAEAFF
TRBV7-9,TRBJ2-1,15,CASSFQGLGSNEQFF
TRBV18,TRBJ2-1,17,CASSPLGPGTSGDKQFF
TRBV5-6,TRBJ1-2,14,CASTRLEGWHGYTF
TRBV18,TRBJ2-1,17,CASSPPGGRLSYNEQFF
TRBV9,TRBJ1-1,13,CASSVGVLTEAFF
TRBV6-5,TRBJ2-7,15,CASSYGQGVTYEQYF
TRBV10-2,TRBJ2-7,14,CASSEGQGPYEQYF
TRBV4-3,TRBJ2-7,15,CASSQVRTHSYEQYF
TRBV2,TRBJ1-4,13,CASTAPTNEKLFF
TRBV6-6,TRBJ1-1,12,CASTIGDPEAFF
TRBV27,TRBJ1-6,13,CASTLRRDSPLHF
TRBV24-1,TRBJ2-3,14,CATSGGQGLDTQYF
TRBV5-1,TRBJ1-2,14,CARGRGAGVDGYTF
TRBV9,TRBJ2-1,13,CASSAIRGNEQFF
TRBV18,TRBJ1-5,15,CASSPGPEGNQPQHF
TRBV11-3,TRBJ2-7,14,CASSSTGATYEQYF
TRBV11-2,TRBJ2-7,11,CASSLDPEQYF
TRBV3-1/TRBV3-2,TRBJ2-7,15,CASSQGGTVPNEQYF
TRBV4-2,TRBJ2-1,14,CASSPKVGGGEQFF